This T cell receptor (beta chain) was profiled in a study of stem cell transplantation in POMP-related autoinflammatory disease. Only in-frame clones appear in the TCRdb table, and some are missing; sequencing was by immunoSEQ multiplex PCR. The sample holds some 33,000 clones, about 91% seen once. Notes on the study in general: Fewer unique TRB V-J gene pairings were identified in patients with PRAID. In patients with PRAID, every analyzed T-cell subset tended to show lower diversity and higher clonality.

Comment on this clone: Its target is not known.

PRAID featured immunodeficiency plus autoinflammation. This clonotype originated in a human donor with POMP-related autoinflammation and immune dysregulation (PRAID). The sample consisted of CD4+ T cells from PBMCs, taken before stem cell transplantation.

In nucleotides, the CDR3 is TGTGCCAGCAGCCAAGATCGGGCTATCCCAGATACGCAGTATTTT. This translates into CASSQDRAIPDTQYF. This chain joins TRBV4-2 and TRBJ2-3, with no clear D. Germline CDR1 is LGHNA and CDR2 is YNFKEQ. This CDR3 spans 15 amino acids. V was shortened by 0 bases and J by 4 bases, with 11 bases between the two germline ends.